These 32 T cell receptor beta chains came from one sample sequenced in a study of Graves' ophthalmopathy and Graves' hyperthyroidism. Beta-chain TCR CDR3 regions were amplified from RNA transcripts. RT-PCR with HTBI primers came first, then second-round multiplex PCR. TCRdb fed the multiplex PCR reads into MiXCR, producing one record per CDR3 protein. The sample has roughly 610,000 distinct CDR3 sequences, around a fifth seen once. Sequencing was performed on peripheral blood. These receptors originate from a young woman with stable Graves' hyperthyroidism. Some clones in this sample may be carry-over from other donors' samples.

This clonotype was recorded a few times. The J gene is TRBJ1-1, the V gene TRBV30; D remains ambiguous. V lost 0 bases and J 7 bases, leaving 18 bases between the germline ends. The CDR3 sequence is 15 residues long. Germline values: CDR1 GTSNPN, CDR2 SVGIG (reference sequence). CDR3 sequence: CAWSVWGRTGFEAFF. In DNA, the CDR3 is TGTGCCTGGAGTGTATGGGGTCGGACCGGCTTTGAAGCTTTCTTT.

This clonotype came up many times. This chain links TRBV20-1 with TRBJ1-5; 9 bases are shared with TRBD1. The V gene's germline CDR1 is DFQATT and CDR2 SNEGSKA (reference sequence). This CDR3 has 18 residues. V trimming: 4 bases; J trimming: 3 bases; junction bases outside the gene matches: 16. The DNA of the CDR3 is TGCAGTGCTACTAACCGGGACAGGGAGGGGTTTCCCAATCAGCCCCAGCATTTT. It encodes CSATNRDREGFPNQPQHF.

This clonotype was picked up a small number of times. This chain connects TRBV6-1 to TRBJ1-2; D perhaps matches TRBD1 (6 bases). CDR1 and CDR2 from the germline V gene are MNHNS and SASEGT. CDR3 length: 15 residues. Trimming pared 0 bases from V and 4 bases from J, leaving 12 bases between. The CDR3 here is CASSEAGGGGYGYTF. The CDR3 bases are TGTGCCAGCAGTGAAGCCGGGGGGGGCGGCTATGGCTACACCTTC.

The table lists this clonotype with many counts. CDR3 nucleotide sequence: TGTGCCTGGAGTAGCGGGCAGAGCCTGCTCTCGGGCGAGCAGTACTTC. Translated: CAWSSGQSLLSGEQYF. The chain joins TRBV30 to TRBJ2-7; D is perhaps TRBD2 (6 bases). CDR1 is GTSNPN and CDR2 is SVGIG in the germline V gene (reference sequence). The V end was cut by 2 bases, the J end by 6 bases, with 23 bases between. The length of the CDR3 is 16 residues. Supplemented by reference TRBV30 and TRBJ2-7, the full variable domain reads SQTIHQWPATLVQPVGSPLSLECTVEGTSNPNLYWYRQAAGRGLQLLFYSVGIGQISSEVPQNLSASRPQDRQFILSSKKLLLSDSGFYLCAWSSGQSLLSGEQYFGPGTRLTVT.

This clonotype was counted at least ten times. The chain combines TRBV29-1 with TRBJ2-2, with TRBD2 as a possible D gene (5 bases). The CDR3 length is 14 residues. Trimming cost V 4 bases and J 2 bases, with 11 bases left between them. Germline V gene sequence: CDR1 SQVTM, CDR2 ANQGSEA. Here the CDR3 DNA reads TGCAGCGTTGGTGGACTCGCTAACACCGGGGAGCTGTTTTTT. As protein: CSVGGLANTGELFF.

This clonotype has ten or more counts. The J gene is TRBJ1-1, the V gene TRBV2; D may be TRBD1 (6 bases). This CDR3 region has 12 residues. CDR1 is SNHLY and CDR2 is FYNNEI in the germline V gene. V gave up 6 bases and J gave up 9 bases, with 14 bases separating them. The CDR3, as DNA: TGTGCCAGCAGACCTGACAGGTCCCAAGCTTTCTTT. As protein: CASRPDRSQAFF.

This clonotype was detected once. The chain couples TRBV2 to TRBJ2-7, with 8 bases fitting TRBD1. Losses at the gene ends were 1 base for V and 1 base for J; bases not matched to a gene: 3. Germline V gene lookup returns CDR1 SNHLY and CDR2 FYNNEI. The CDR3 is made up of 15 amino acids. The CDR3 here is CASSEGTGRSYEQYF. The CDR3 DNA reads as TGTGCCAGCAGTGAAGGGACAGGGCGATCCTACGAGCAGTACTTC. Supplemented by reference TRBV2 and TRBJ2-7, the full variable domain reads EPEVTQTPSHQVTQMGQEVILRCVPISNHLYFYWYRQILGQKVEFLVSFYNNEISEKSEIFDDQFSVERPDGSNFTLKIRSTKLEDSAMYFCASSEGTGRSYEQYFGPGTRLTVT.

This clonotype showed up many times. CDR3 coding DNA: TGTGCCTTGGGCACAGGGGGGGAGACCCAGTACTTC. Translating gives CALGTGGETQYF. The chain uses TRBV30 and TRBJ2-5, with TRBD1 identical over 8 bases. The CDR3 has 12 amino acids. Per germline, CDR1 GTSNPN and CDR2 SVGIG (reference sequence). Germline trimming cut 7 bases from V and 5 bases from J; bases unmatched to any gene: 6.

This clonotype was observed a few times. This chain connects TRBV6-5 to TRBJ2-5, with 9 positions matching TRBD1. CDR1 and CDR2 (germline): MNHEY, SVGAGI. J lost 4 bases, V lost 0 bases, and 9 bases had no gene match. There are 17 residues in the CDR3. This CDR3 is CASSYSLGDRVIETQYF. The CDR3 DNA follows: TGTGCCAGCAGTTACTCCCTCGGGGACAGGGTGATAGAGACCCAGTACTTC.

The chain recombines TRBV12-3 or TRBV12-4 with TRBJ2-7; TRBD1 is a possible D gene (6 bases). The CDR3 spans 11 residues. V lost 6 bases, J lost 6 bases, and 9 bases lay in between. Written as DNA, the CDR3 is TGTGCCAGCAGATCAGGGGTCGAGCAGTACTTC. Translation: CASRSGVEQYF.

The chain is built from TRBV12-3 or TRBV12-4 and TRBJ1-2; possibly TRBD1 for D (5 bases). The CDR3 totals 13 residues. Trimming shortened V by 4 bases and J by 7 bases, and 13 bases separated the two germline ends. The CDR3 sequence is CASSSYTGAGYTF. CDR3 sequence (DNA): TGTGCCAGCAGTTCGTACACTGGGGCTGGCTACACCTTC.

CDR3 in amino acids: CASSLGRLAWGETQYF. For the CDR3, the DNA is TGTGCCAGCAGCCTGGGTCGACTGGCTTGGGGAGAGACCCAGTACTTC. J is TRBJ2-5 and V is TRBV9; D gene uncertain. Between the trimmed V and J ends, which lost 4 bases and 4 bases, there was a span of 20 bases. The germline gives CDR1 SGDLS, CDR2 YYNGEE. The CDR3 contains 16 residues.

J is TRBJ2-5 and V is TRBV30, with 9 bases that match TRBD2. The CDR3 is 16 residues long. CDR1 and CDR2 from the germline V gene are GTSNPN and SVGIG (reference sequence). J gave up 1 base and V 0 bases, and 6 bases lay outside the gene matches. The DNA of the CDR3 is TGTGCCTGGAGTGTACTCCTAGCGGGGATCCAAGAGACCCAGTACTTC. It encodes CAWSVLLAGIQETQYF. Together with reference TRBV30 and TRBJ2-5, the CDR3 gives the full variable domain: SQTIHQWPATLVQPVGSPLSLECTVEGTSNPNLYWYRQAAGRGLQLLFYSVGIGQISSEVPQNLSASRPQDRQFILSSKKLLLSDSGFYLCAWSVLLAGIQETQYFGPGTRLLVL.

The table lists this clonotype with a few counts. The chain has TRBV19 and TRBJ1-5; the match to TRBD1 covers 7 bases. CDR1 is LNHDA, CDR2 SQIVND, per germline (reference sequence). The CDR3 has 16 residues. J was trimmed by 3 bases and V by 6 bases; bases with no gene match: 11. In DNA form, the CDR3 reads TGTGCCAGTAGGCAACCGGGACAGACATACAATCAGCCCCAGCATTTT. Translated, it gives CASRQPGQTYNQPQHF.

This clonotype has just a few counts. The J gene is TRBJ2-2, the V gene TRBV27; 8 bases are a match to TRBD1. The CDR3 is 17 amino acids. Unmatched junction bases numbered 12, after V lost 5 bases and J lost 4 bases. CDR1 MNHEY and CDR2 SMNVEV come from the germline V gene (reference sequence). CDR3 region: CASSLIRTGWSTGELFF. Here the CDR3 DNA reads TGTGCCAGCAGTCTTATACGGACAGGGTGGAGCACCGGGGAGCTGTTTTTT.

This clonotype came up many times. The genes are TRBV15 and TRBJ2-5, with D perhaps matching TRBD1 or TRBD2 (5 bases each). The CDR3 consists of 13 residues. V lost 3 bases to trimming and J lost 5 bases, with 10 bases between them. Per germline, CDR1 LNHNV and CDR2 YYDKDF (reference sequence). The CDR3 nucleotides read TGTGCCACCAGCAGTTGGGACGGGGAGACCCAGTACTTC. It yields the protein CATSSWDGETQYF.

This clonotype was counted a few times. This chain links TRBV20-1 with TRBJ1-5, with no clear D. CDR3 length: 14 amino acids. From germline, CDR1 is DFQATT and CDR2 SNEGSKA (reference sequence). Trimming cost V 4 bases and J 0 bases, with 10 bases left between them. CDR3 nucleotide sequence: TGCAGTGCTATGGCGGGTTATAGCAATCAGCCCCAGCATTTT. Protein product: CSAMAGYSNQPQHF.

The V gene is TRBV9, the J gene TRBJ2-3; the match to TRBD2 covers 9 bases. The trim removed 0 bases at V and 5 bases at J, leaving 7 bases unmatched. Per germline, CDR1 SGDLS and CDR2 YYNGEE. The CDR3 loop spans 16 amino acids. The CDR3 nucleotides read TGTGCCAGCAGCGTAGAGGGGCGGGGGGGCTTAGATACGCAGTATTTT. It yields the protein CASSVEGRGGLDTQYF.

The V call is TRBV10-2, the J call TRBJ2-7; a possible D gene is TRBD1 (6 bases). Germline V CDR1 and CDR2: WSHSY, SAAADI. Trimming removed 3 bases from V and 5 bases from J, with 11 bases in between. The CDR3 spans 13 residues. CDR3 coding DNA: TGCGCCAGCAGTGATACAGGGTGGGACGAGCAGTACTTC. Protein: CASSDTGWDEQYF.

This clonotype was counted many times. The rearrangement links TRBV9 to TRBJ1-1; 9 bases agree with TRBD1. CDR1 is SGDLS and CDR2 is YYNGEE in the germline V gene. V was pared by 2 bases and J by 4 bases, with 6 bases of the junction left unmatched. The CDR3 loop spans 15 amino acids. CDR3 DNA sequence: TGTGCCAGCAGCGTCGGACAGGGGTTTAGCACTGAAGCTTTCTTT. Translation gives CASSVGQGFSTEAFF.

Of note for this clonotype: A junction boundary mismatches the germline segment, possibly from a read error. The J gene is TRBJ2-7, the V gene TRBV15; D not resolved. Germline assignment: CDR1 LNHNV and CDR2 YYDKDF (reference sequence). This CDR3 region has 15 residues. CDR3 loop: CATSRDGVAAYDQYF. Here the CDR3 DNA reads TGTGCCACCAGCAGAGATGGGGTGGCTGCCTACGATCAGTACTTC.

This clonotype was seen many times. CDR3 sequence reads: CASSYRQERGTGELFF. The CDR3, as DNA: TGTGCCAGCAGCTATAGACAGGAAAGGGGCACCGGGGAGCTGTTTTTT. V gene TRBV7-9 combines with J gene TRBJ2-2, with D tentatively TRBD1 (6 bases). From germline, CDR1 is SEHNR and CDR2 FQNEAQ (reference sequence). The CDR3 length is 16 residues. V lost 4 bases, J lost 4 bases, and 16 bases lay in between.

This clonotype showed up many times. The chain combines TRBV28 with TRBJ1-1; no firm D call. The V end was cut by 5 bases, the J end by 5 bases, with 9 bases between. CDR1 and CDR2 (germline): MDHEN, SYDVKM. This CDR3 region has 12 residues. The CDR3, as DNA: TGTGCCAGCAGTCCCACTAAGACTGAAGCTTTCTTT. Translating it yields CASSPTKTEAFF.

The chain carries TRBV27 and TRBJ2-7; 7 nucleotides align to TRBD1. Germline V gene lookup returns CDR1 MNHEY and CDR2 SMNVEV (reference sequence). V was pared by 5 bases and J by 3 bases, with 4 bases of the junction left unmatched. The CDR3 consists of 13 residues. CDR3 bases: TGTGCCAGCAGTCCGACAGGGCGCTACGAGCAGTACGTC. This translates into CASSPTGRYEQYV.

At least ten counts were recorded for this clonotype. This chain connects TRBV19 to TRBJ1-2, with 9 bases identical to TRBD1. Looked up from germline, CDR1 is LNHDA and CDR2 is SQIVND (reference sequence). The CDR3 covers 14 residues. J was trimmed by 7 bases and V by 8 bases; bases with no gene match: 11. The CDR3 sequence is CASGQQGASSGYTF. The CDR3, as DNA: TGTGCCAGTGGCCAACAGGGGGCGTCCTCTGGCTACACCTTC.

This clonotype was observed a few times. The chain joins TRBV20-1 to TRBJ1-1; D gene unclear. Germline V gives CDR1 DFQATT, CDR2 SNEGSKA (reference sequence). This CDR3 comprises 12 residues. Trimming pared 5 bases from V and 5 bases from J, leaving 12 bases between. In DNA form, the CDR3 reads TGCAGTGCTGCCGGGCCTATGACTGAAGCTTTCTTT. Its translation is CSAAGPMTEAFF.

This clonotype was detected many times. J is TRBJ1-1 and V is TRBV6-1; TRBD1 agrees at 9 bases. Per the germline V gene, CDR1 is MNHNS and CDR2 is SASEGT. The CDR3 loop spans 13 amino acids. J lost 3 bases, V lost 8 bases, and 4 bases had no gene match. CDR3 amino acids: CASQGTGHTEAFF. CDR3 nucleotide sequence: TGTGCCAGCCAAGGGACAGGGCACACTGAAGCTTTCTTT.

With respect to this clonotype: A much larger clone is a single base away; this may be a read error. The chain recombines TRBV6-1 with TRBJ2-7, with TRBD1 identical over 9 bases. Germline-derived CDR1 and CDR2 are MNHNS and SASEGT. This CDR3 spans 13 amino acids. The CDR3 loop is CVISPGTGYERYF. In nucleotides, the CDR3 is TGTGTCATCAGTCCCGGGACAGGGTACGAGCGGTACTTC.

This chain uses TRBV20-1 with TRBJ1-1; D remains ambiguous. V lost 3 bases, J lost 4 bases, and 15 bases lay in between. Germline CDR1 reads DFQATT; CDR2 reads SNEGSKA (reference sequence). The CDR3 runs 14 residues. The CDR3 spells CSARAMLGSTEAFF. The DNA of the CDR3 is TGCAGTGCTAGGGCCATGCTAGGGAGCACTGAAGCTTTCTTT.

This clonotype appeared many times. This chain uses TRBV12-3 or TRBV12-4 with TRBJ1-5; the D is unclear. The CDR3 is made up of 14 amino acids. The V gene lost 3 bases and the J gene lost 0 bases, with 6 bases spanning the gap. This CDR3 reads CASSFDGSNQPQHF. CDR3 coding DNA: TGTGCCAGCAGTTTCGACGGTAGCAATCAGCCCCAGCATTTT.

The genes are TRBV6-1 and TRBJ2-7; tentative D call: TRBD1 (7 bases). Looked up from germline, CDR1 is MNHNS and CDR2 is SASEGT. This CDR3 contains 15 residues. Trimming stripped 8 bases from V and 4 bases from J, with 21 bases between. The DNA for the CDR3 is TGTGCCAGCCAAGACCCGACAGGGAGGCCGTACGAGCAGTACTTC. It codes for CASQDPTGRPYEQYF.

The chain joins TRBV5-1 to TRBJ1-2; no clear D gene. With 0 bases removed from V and 6 bases from J, the gap between germline ends came to 15 bases. Per germline, CDR1 SGHRS and CDR2 YFSETQ. The CDR3 has 15 residues. The CDR3 DNA follows: TGCGCCAGCAGCTTGGAGGAGGGAAGGGTGCATGGCTACACCTTC. Its protein is CASSLEEGRVHGYTF.